This T cell receptor (beta chain) was identified in a study of T cell responses to AZD1222 COVID-19 vaccine. The study, taken as a whole, reports: It should be noted that donors were predominantly white British and more often female, and clonal diversity was possibly underestimated.

Notes on this clone: Antigen unknown.

CDR1 is LGHNA, CDR2 YSLEER, per germline. The CDR3 runs 14 residues. Trimming took 0 bases from V and 7 from J, leaving 9 bases between them. Sequenced by immunoSEQ multiplex PCR; TCRdb stores in-frame clones only, minus some. The profile shows roughly 8,000 clones, approximately 88% of them singletons. This chain connects TRBV4-3 to TRBJ1-4; D not certain. The receptor was isolated from an adult who received the AZD1222 COVID-19 vaccine. The specimen comprised peripheral blood, sampled 28 days after the second AZD1222 dose. CDR3 loop: CASSQDYRSEKLFF. The CDR3 DNA follows: TGCGCCAGCAGCCAAGACTACAGAAGTGAAAAACTGTTTTTT.